This TCR beta chain was captured by sequencing in a study of T-cell reconstitution after alpha-beta-depleted transplantation in children. Unique molecular identifiers were incorporated into the prepared TCRbeta library. One entry per CDR3 protein, called by TCRdb with MiXCR from the PCR reads. The sample lists 450,000 to 600,000 distinct CDR3 sequences, about an eighth occurring once. Study results and caveats: The study traced high day-60 TCRbeta diversity in some patients to surviving recipient T cells and thymic progenitors.

The germline CDR1 and CDR2 sequences are MDHEN and SYDVKM. The CDR3 is 17 residues long. The junction had 7 bases not matched to a gene; V was cut back by 3 bases and J by 0 bases. This clonotype was picked up a small number of times. No antigen is known for it. Specimen: PBMCs, mostly from graft donor cells, collected 360 days after TCRalphabeta/CD19-depleted stem cell transplant. The chain employs TRBV28 and TRBJ2-7; TRBD2 aligns across 11 bases. The TCR was taken from a male patient younger than 18 who had a stem cell transplant for acute myeloid leukemia, so the T cells may come from the graft donor. CDR3 DNA: TGTGCCAGCAGTTTGGGGACTAGCGGAAGCGTCTCCTACGAGCAGTACTTC. It encodes CASSLGTSGSVSYEQYF.